This T cell receptor beta chain originates from a study of blood T cell repertoires in COVID-19. At the level of the study: Samples taken during acute and convalescent COVID-19 were collected in the United States, Italy and Spain.

This table comes from immunoSEQ multiplex PCR, and its TCRdb copy is limited to in-frame clones, with some not included. The sample consists of under 200,000 clones, roughly 91% of them appearing once. V was trimmed by 4 bases and J by 8 bases, leaving 10 bases between them. In germline, CDR1 is SGHVS, CDR2 FQNEAQ. The CDR3 has 12 residues. This clonotype was sampled from a man aged 40-49 years with active or convalescent COVID-19. The sequenced sample consisted of peripheral blood. This chain joins TRBV7-8 and TRBJ2-3; the D is unclear. Written as DNA, the CDR3 is TGTGCCAGCAGCTCCGCGTCCGCTACGCAGTATTTT. This translates into CASSSASATQYF.